The next 23 T cell receptor beta chains were all read from a single sample in a study of early T cells in non-severe SARS-CoV-2 infection (TCRdb year 2021). Preparation of the library involved 5' RACE. Reads for this sample came from a NextSeq 500. The public reads were reanalyzed by TCRdb: fastp trimming at Q25, MiXCR alignment, in-frame beta chains only. Duplicate CDR3 protein sequences are folded into a single record with the most common DNA and genes. For this sample the table gives around 40,000 distinct CDR3 sequences, of which more than 5.5% were detected only once. The ten biggest clones cover roughly 4.4% of the sample. The sequenced material came from whole blood. Receptor source: an adult who was a healthcare worker with PCR-confirmed SARS-CoV-2 infection or an uninfected control (not recorded which).

This clonotype was detected a few times. The chain uses TRBV7-3 and TRBJ1-1; possible D gene TRBD1, 5 bases. This CDR3 is 13 amino acids long. Per the germline V gene, CDR1 is SGHTA and CDR2 is FQGTGA. Trimming left V 9 bases short and J 2 bases short, with 13 bases between. The CDR3 coding sequence is TGTGCCAGAAAACGAGGGACCAACACTGAAGCTTTCTTT. The encoded protein is CARKRGTNTEAFF.

This chain connects TRBV19 to TRBJ2-1; 9 positions agree with TRBD2. CDR1 and CDR2 from the germline V gene are LNHDA and SQIVND (reference sequence). The V segment lost 3 bases and the J segment 2 bases; nucleotides outside the gene matches: 8. This CDR3 contains 17 residues. The CDR3 DNA sequence: TGTGCCAGTAGTATTTTACTCAGCGGGAGGACCTACAATGAGCAGTTCTTC. This codes for CASSILLSGRTYNEQFF.

This clonotype has a count of ten or more. The junction differs from germline at one of its ends, possibly a read error. The CDR3 reads CASRGTGFSHKDF. The CDR3 region has the DNA TGTGCCAGCCGGGGGACAGGATTTTCCCACAAGGATTTT. This chain uses TRBV28 with TRBJ2-3, with TRBD1 matching over 8 bases. The CDR3 sequence is 13 residues long. Germline CDR1 reads MDHEN; CDR2 reads SYDVKM. Full variable domain (outside the CDR3, taken from reference TRBV28 and TRBJ2-3): DVKVTQSSRYLVKRTGEKVFLECVQDMDHENMFWYRQDPGLGLRLIYFSYDVKMKEKGDIPEGYSVSREKKERFSLILESASTNQTSMYLCASRGTGFSHKDFGPGTRLTVL.

This clonotype was found many times. The genes are TRBV20-1 and TRBJ2-1; D remains unclear. The CDR3 runs to 11 residues. Germline-derived CDR1 and CDR2 are DFQATT and SNEGSKA (reference sequence). Trimming pared 5 bases from V and 7 bases from J, leaving 9 bases between. The CDR3 loop reads CSAPPRNEQFF. CDR3 in DNA: TGCAGTGCTCCCCCCAGGAATGAGCAGTTCTTC.

This clonotype was counted ten times or more. J is TRBJ2-1 and V is TRBV7-9; D not resolved. Germline loops: CDR1 SEHNR, CDR2 FQNEAQ (reference sequence). V shed 1 base and J shed 5 bases, with 6 bases lying between them. The CDR3 loop spans 13 amino acids. For the CDR3, the DNA is TGTGCCAGCAGCTTAGGGCAGAACAATGAGCAGTTCTTC. Encoded protein: CASSLGQNNEQFF.

This clonotype was seen only a few times. The chain employs TRBV4-2 and TRBJ1-4; D unresolved. V dropped 0 bases and J dropped 0 bases, with 8 bases sitting between them. The CDR3 has 16 amino acids. In germline, CDR1 is LGHNA, CDR2 YNFKEQ. The CDR3 loop is CASSQDLGPTNEKLFF. The DNA for the CDR3 is TGTGCCAGCAGCCAAGATTTAGGACCAACTAATGAAAAACTGTTTTTT.

The table lists this clonotype with many counts. The rearrangement uses TRBV6-5 and TRBJ1-1, with 10 bases matching TRBD1. The CDR3 length is 14 residues. The trim removed 2 bases at V and 5 bases at J, leaving 2 bases unmatched. The germline V gene has CDR1 MNHEY and CDR2 SVGAGI. The DNA for the CDR3 is TGTGCCAGCAGTTACCGGGACAGGGGAACTGAAGCTTTCTTT. Amino acid sequence: CASSYRDRGTEAFF.

V is TRBV28 and J is TRBJ1-3; a possible D gene is TRBD1 (5 bases). Germline-derived CDR1 and CDR2 are MDHEN and SYDVKM. The CDR3 runs 16 residues. V was clipped by 4 bases and J by 0 bases, with 13 bases between them. The CDR3 is CASSSPGTHSGNTIYF. DNA for the CDR3: TGTGCCAGCAGTTCTCCCGGGACTCACTCTGGAAACACCATATATTTT.

The genes are TRBV7-9 and TRBJ1-1, with TRBD1 matching over 7 bases. V lost 5 bases to trimming and J lost 3 bases; unmatched junction nucleotides: 9. Germline loops: CDR1 SEHNR, CDR2 FQNEAQ (reference sequence). The CDR3 runs to 15 residues. CDR3 DNA: TGTGCCAGCAGCCTACCGAACAGGGGAGACACTGAAGCTTTCTTT. This translates into CASSLPNRGDTEAFF. The whole variable domain, remainder taken from reference TRBV7-9 and TRBJ1-1, is DTGVSQNPRHKITKRGQNVTFRCDPISEHNRLYWYRQTLGQGPEFLTYFQNEAQLEKSRLLSDRFSAERPKGSFSTLEIQRTEQGDSAMYLCASSLPNRGDTEAFFGQGTRLTVV.

The chain joins TRBV9 to TRBJ2-7; possibly TRBD1 or TRBD2 for D (5 bases each). The CDR3 is 15 amino acids. CDR1 is SGDLS and CDR2 is YYNGEE in the germline V gene. The V gene lost 0 bases and the J gene lost 6 bases, with 16 bases spanning the gap. In DNA, the CDR3 is TGTGCCAGCAGCGTAGCTGGGACGGCCACGTCCGAGCAGTACTTC. It codes for CASSVAGTATSEQYF.

This clonotype was counted a few times. The CDR3 reads CASRPQGGSKYIYEQYF. DNA for the CDR3: TGCGCCAGCAGACCCCAAGGCGGAAGTAAATATATCTACGAGCAGTACTTC. The chain is built from TRBV5-1 and TRBJ2-7; D is undetermined. Germline-derived CDR1 and CDR2 are SGHRS and YFSETQ. This CDR3 spans 17 amino acids. Trimming removed 5 bases from V and 3 bases from J, with 24 bases in between.

In its sample, this clonotype was seen many times. The chain has TRBV6-5 and TRBJ1-5; tentative D call: TRBD1 (5 bases). Germline lookup yields CDR1 MNHEY and CDR2 SVGAGI. The CDR3 totals 14 residues. V shed 4 bases and J shed 6 bases, with 13 bases lying between them. CDR3 in DNA: TGTGCCAGCAGTTCTCAGGGTACAAGTCAGCCCCAGCATTTT. Its protein is CASSSQGTSQPQHF.

There are many counts of this clonotype. V usage is TRBV4-2 and J usage is TRBJ2-6, with D tentatively TRBD1 or TRBD2 (5 bases each). Deletions cut 4 bases from V and 3 bases from J, with 10 bases between. The CDR3 runs 15 residues. Germline V CDR1 and CDR2: LGHNA, YNFKEQ. CDR3 coding DNA: TGTGCCAGCAGCCCTGAGGGGAGTGGGGCCAACGTCCTGACTTTC. It specifies CASSPEGSGANVLTF.

This clonotype occurred a few times. This rearrangement joins TRBV10-3 to TRBJ2-1; perhaps TRBD2 as D (6 bases). Germline V gene sequence: CDR1 ENHRY, CDR2 SYGVKD. The CDR3 contains 13 residues. Trimming took off 3 bases at V and 7 bases at J, with 10 bases between the two ends. The CDR3 DNA follows: TGTGCCATCAGTGACCACGGGGGAAATGAGCAGTTCTTC. It yields the protein CAISDHGGNEQFF.

This clonotype was found many times. The J gene is TRBJ2-7, the V gene TRBV19, with D perhaps matching TRBD2 (6 bases). V was pared by 5 bases and J by 3 bases, with 11 bases between. CDR3 length equals 13 residues. The germline V gene encodes CDR1 LNHDA and CDR2 SQIVND (reference sequence). The CDR3 loop reads CASSPMGGYEQYF. CDR3 sequence (DNA): TGTGCCAGTAGTCCAATGGGGGGCTACGAGCAGTACTTC.

This clonotype was observed many times. The chain carries TRBV27 and TRBJ2-7; D ambiguous. The CDR3 is made up of 13 amino acids. The V end lost 2 bases, the J end lost 0 bases, and 5 bases lay between the germline ends. CDR1 is MNHEY, CDR2 SMNVEV, per germline (reference sequence). CDR3: CASSLLLSYEQYF. The DNA of the CDR3 is TGTGCCAGCAGTTTACTACTCTCCTACGAGCAGTACTTC.

Only a few counts were recorded for this clonotype. The V gene is TRBV5-1, the J gene TRBJ2-7, with D perhaps TRBD1 or TRBD2 (5 bases each). From germline, CDR1 is SGHRS and CDR2 YFSETQ. The CDR3 has 13 amino acids. V lost 2 bases, J lost 7 bases, and 13 bases lay in between. The CDR3: CASSLGGGEEQYF. The CDR3 DNA sequence: TGCGCCAGCAGCTTAGGTGGGGGAGAAGAGCAGTACTTC.

The chain has TRBV18 and TRBJ2-2; a possible D gene is TRBD1 (6 bases). Trimming stripped 7 bases from V and 6 bases from J, with 12 bases between. The CDR3 extends over 13 amino acids. The germline gives CDR1 KGHSH, CDR2 LQKENI. The CDR3: CASWTATAGELFF. As DNA, the CDR3 is TGTGCCAGCTGGACAGCTACCGCCGGGGAGCTGTTTTTT.

This clonotype was seen many times. The genes are TRBV4-2 and TRBJ1-1, with unresolved D. Germline lookup yields CDR1 LGHNA and CDR2 YNFKEQ. Trimming took 2 bases from V and 1 from J, leaving 5 bases between them. CDR3 length: 13 amino acids. The CDR3 DNA sequence: TGTGCCAGCAGCCAAACAAGGAACACTGAAGCTTTCTTT. It translates to CASSQTRNTEAFF.

This clonotype showed up just a few times. The chain combines TRBV12-3 or TRBV12-4 with TRBJ2-5; D is unclear. The CDR3 contains 13 residues. The V end was cut by 2 bases, the J end by 2 bases, with 6 bases between. In DNA form, the CDR3 reads TGTGCCAGCAGTTTAACCTATCAAGAGACCCAGTACTTC. Translation gives CASSLTYQETQYF.

This clonotype appeared many times. Sequence at one end of the junction differs from germline and may be a read error. The chain recombines TRBV20-1 with TRBJ2-7; tentative D call: TRBD1 (5 bases). This CDR3 is built from 12 residues. Germline V gene sequence: CDR1 DFQATT, CDR2 SNEGSKA (reference sequence). The CDR3 nucleotides are TGCAGCGCTATTGGGGCATCCTACGAGCAGTACTTC. Amino acids: CSAIGASYEQYF.

For this clonotype: Mismatch with germline at one junction end may stem from a read error. The genes are TRBV7-9 and TRBJ2-7, with D possibly called TRBD1 or TRBD2 (5 bases each). The CDR3 length is 14 residues. The germline V gene has CDR1 SEHNR and CDR2 FQNEAQ (reference sequence). DNA for the CDR3: TGTGCCAGCAGCCTAGCATGGGGGAGTTTCGAGCAGTACTTC. The encoded protein is CASSLAWGSFEQYF.

The chain employs TRBV28 and TRBJ2-1; 10 nucleotides align to TRBD1. V gave up 2 bases and J gave up 7 bases; unmatched junction bases: 8. CDR1 and CDR2 from the germline V gene are MDHEN and SYDVKM. The CDR3 has 16 residues. In DNA form, the CDR3 reads TGTGCCAGCAGTTTACCTGACAGGGGGCCGGTTAATGAGCAGTTCTTC. Translating it yields CASSLPDRGPVNEQFF.